These T cell receptor beta chains were read from a single sample in a study of blood T cell repertoires in COVID-19. The method was immunoSEQ multiplex PCR; TCRdb's version includes in-frame clones alone and lacks a portion of them. The repertoire consists of 190,000 or so clones, with roughly four fifths occurring once and the leading ten covering around 9.2%. The sample comprised PBMCs or T cells enriched from blood (not recorded which). These receptors all stem from a man aged 35-49 years who had recovered from COVID-19. Both conserved end residues are part of each CDR3. A D gene is named only where the DNA matches it firmly. Not all rows give a size; the values are once, few, many and, for expanded clones, a class.

15	NA	TRBV30	TRBD1	TRBJ2-1	CAWDKGQGFRNEQFF	TGTGCCTGGGACAAGGGACAGGGATTTAGGAATGAGCAGTTCTTC
17	NA	TRBV18	NA	TRBJ2-5	CASSPRRLGLPQETQYF	TGTGCCAGCTCTCCTCGGCGCCTGGGACTGCCACAAGAGACCCAGTACTTC
17	few	TRBV5-4	TRBD2	TRBJ2-3	CASSLLWLAGGTDTQYF	TGTGCCAGCAGCTTGTTGTGGCTAGCGGGGGGTACAGATACGCAGTATTTT
15	NA	TRBV5-4	NA	TRBJ1-2	CASSLKAGSNYGYTF	TGTGCCAGCAGCTTGAAAGCGGGGTCCAACTATGGCTACACCTTC
15	NA	TRBV18	TRBD2	TRBJ2-3	CASSPGLALTDTQYF	TGTGCCAGCTCACCAGGACTAGCCCTCACAGATACGCAGTATTTT
18	NA	TRBV5-1	NA	TRBJ2-3	CASSLAPLGAGGTDTQYF	TGCGCCAGCAGCTTGGCCCCCCTGGGGGCTGGGGGCACAGATACGCAGTATTTT
14	NA	TRBV5-1	NA	TRBJ2-4	CASSPQGAKNIQYF	TGCGCCAGCAGCCCGCAGGGTGCCAAAAACATTCAGTACTTC
15	NA	TRBV6-5	TRBD1	TRBJ1-2	CASSYSGQGAGGYTF	TGTGCCAGCAGTTACTCGGGACAGGGGGCAGGTGGCTACACCTTC
15	NA	TRBV5-1	NA	TRBJ1-3	CASSLGGDPGNTIYF	TGCGCCAGCAGTCTAGGGGGTGACCCTGGAAACACCATATATTTT
17	NA	TRBV2	TRBD2	TRBJ2-5	CASSPTGLAGGQETQYF	TGTGCCAGCAGCCCCACCGGACTAGCGGGAGGCCAAGAGACCCAGTACTTC
16	once	TRBV5-1	TRBD2	TRBJ2-4	CASSLVPSGAKNIQYF	TGCGCCAGCAGCTTGGTGCCTAGCGGGGCTAAAAACATTCAGTACTTC
14	NA	TRBV25-1	NA	TRBJ2-2	CASSKQANTGELFF	TGTGCCAGCAGTAAGCAGGCGAACACCGGGGAGCTGTTTTTT
14	NA	TRBV27	NA	TRBJ2-2	CASSFGGGLGELFF	TGTGCCAGCAGTTTTGGGGGGGGCCTCGGGGAGCTGTTTTTT
13	NA	TRBV7-3	NA	TRBJ1-2	CASSLQANYGYTF	TGTGCCAGCAGCCTACAGGCAAACTATGGCTACACCTTC
16	NA	TRBV2	TRBD2	TRBJ2-3	CASSDYTSGGTDTQYF	TGTGCCAGCAGTGATTATACTAGCGGGGGCACAGATACGCAGTATTTT
15	NA	TRBV5-1	NA	TRBJ2-2	CASSFGRANTGELFF	TGCGCCAGCAGCTTTGGCAGGGCGAACACCGGGGAGCTGTTTTTT
17	NA	TRBV19	TRBD1	TRBJ1-1	CASSIIPSTGWDTEAFF	TGTGCCAGTAGTATAATCCCCTCGACAGGGTGGGACACTGAAGCTTTCTTT
14	NA	TRBV5-1	NA	TRBJ1-2	CASSLGRGRDGYTF	TGCGCCAGCAGCTTGGGCAGGGGAAGGGATGGCTACACCTTC
13	NA	TRBV18	NA	TRBJ1-4	CASSPGRGEKLFF	TGTGCCAGCTCACCAGGTAGAGGTGAAAAACTGTTTTTT
14	NA	TRBV18	NA	TRBJ1-4	CASSPTSTNEKLFF	TGTGCCAGCTCACCAACCAGTACTAATGAAAAACTGTTTTTT
13	NA	TRBV18	NA	TRBJ1-5	CASSLNRDQPQHF	TGTGCCAGCTCACTCAACAGGGATCAGCCCCAGCATTTT
15	few	TRBV7-3	NA	TRBJ2-6	CASSSRGSGANVLTF	TGTGCCAGCAGCTCTCGGGGGTCTGGGGCCAACGTCCTGACTTTC
12	NA	TRBV30	TRBD2	TRBJ2-3	CAFREGTDTQYF	TGTGCCTTTCGGGAGGGCACAGATACGCAGTATTTT
17	few	TRBV5-6	NA	TRBJ1-2	CASSPGSRVRYNYGYTF	TGTGCCAGCAGCCCTGGGTCTCGGGTACGTTATAACTATGGCTACACCTTC
12	NA	TRBV2	NA	TRBJ2-7	CASGQDTYEQYF	TGTGCCAGCGGGCAGGACACCTACGAGCAGTACTTC
20	NA	TRBV30	TRBD2	TRBJ2-3	CAWSVATSGGPPRPTDTQYF	TGTGCCTGGAGTGTAGCGACTAGCGGGGGGCCCCCGAGGCCCACAGATACGCAGTATTTT
17	few	TRBV5-5	TRBD2	TRBJ2-1	CASSLWVAGSVGNEQFF	TGTGCCAGCAGCTTGTGGGTAGCGGGGAGCGTAGGGAATGAGCAGTTCTTC
15	NA	TRBV19	TRBD1	TRBJ2-7	CASKGTYRGEDEQYF	TGTGCCAGTAAGGGGACCTACAGGGGGGAAGACGAGCAGTACTTC
14	NA	TRBV4-1	TRBD1	TRBJ1-2	CASSPLGTAKGYTF	TGCGCCAGCAGCCCCCTCGGGACAGCCAAAGGCTACACCTTC
13	NA	TRBV30	NA	TRBJ1-2	CAGVRQSQDGYTF	TGTGCCGGGGTACGACAGTCCCAGGATGGCTACACCTTC
13	once	TRBV27	NA	TRBJ1-4	CASSVVKGEKLFF	TGTGCCAGCAGTGTGGTTAAGGGGGAAAAACTGTTTTTT
13	once	TRBV7-2	NA	TRBJ2-1	CASSLGGPGEQFF	TGTGCCAGCAGCTTAGGGGGCCCTGGTGAGCAGTTCTTC
14	once	TRBV3-1/TRBV3-2	TRBD1	TRBJ1-2	CASSQADRGIGYTF	TGTGCCAGCAGCCAAGCGGACAGGGGAATTGGCTACACCTTC
13	NA	TRBV9	NA	TRBJ1-5	CASTGFKVWPQHF	TGTGCCAGCACCGGTTTTAAAGTGTGGCCCCAGCATTTT
15	NA	TRBV7-8	NA	TRBJ2-7	CASSLPRTGNYEQYF	TGTGCCAGCAGCCTACCCCGCACAGGGAACTACGAGCAGTACTTC
12	NA	TRBV7-2	NA	TRBJ1-2	CASSSFGKSYTF	TGTGCCAGCAGCTCCTTCGGGAAAAGCTACACCTTC
14	NA	TRBV27	NA	TRBJ1-1	CASSFEGKSTEAFF	TGTGCCAGCAGTTTTGAGGGAAAATCCACTGAAGCTTTCTTT
15	NA	TRBV7-9	NA	TRBJ2-4	CASSLPGLAKNIQYF	TGTGCCAGCAGCTTACCGGGACTAGCCAAAAACATTCAGTACTTC
14	NA	TRBV27	TRBD1	TRBJ2-7	CASNPGQEPYEQYF	TGTGCCAGCAACCCAGGACAGGAGCCCTACGAGCAGTACTTC
14	NA	TRBV6-5	NA	TRBJ1-1	CASRVGYRDTEAFF	TGTGCCAGCAGAGTGGGATACAGGGACACTGAAGCTTTCTTT
14	NA	TRBV30	TRBD1	TRBJ1-3	CACPGQGRGNTIYF	TGTGCCTGCCCGGGACAGGGGAGGGGAAACACCATATATTTT
17	NA	TRBV9	TRBD1	TRBJ2-5	CASSAHGTGNGGETQYF	TGTGCCAGCAGCGCCCACGGGACAGGCAATGGGGGAGAGACCCAGTACTTC
13	NA	TRBV2	TRBD1	TRBJ1-2	CASTSDRDDGYTF	TGTGCCAGCACCTCGGACAGGGATGATGGCTACACCTTC
19	NA	TRBV11-2	TRBD2	TRBJ2-7	CASSFGGGRIGVSSYEQYF	TGTGCCAGCAGCTTTGGCGGGGGAAGGATAGGAGTCAGCTCCTACGAGCAGTACTTC
13	NA	TRBV5-6	TRBD1	TRBJ1-2	CASKLHRGDGYTF	TGTGCCAGCAAACTCCACAGGGGGGATGGCTACACCTTC
13	NA	TRBV29-1	NA	TRBJ2-5	CSVPREYQETQYF	TGCAGCGTTCCTCGGGAGTACCAAGAGACCCAGTACTTC
15	once	TRBV11-2	NA	TRBJ2-1	CASSLLRLGQGEQFF	TGTGCCAGCAGCTTATTGAGACTAGGTCAGGGTGAGCAGTTCTTC
10	NA	TRBV6-6	NA	TRBJ2-1	CASSSEEQFF	TGTGCCAGCAGTTCTGAGGAGCAGTTCTTC
12	NA	TRBV29-1	NA	TRBJ2-7	CSVLGDFYEQYF	TGCAGCGTCCTTGGGGACTTCTACGAGCAGTACTTC